This T cell receptor beta chain emerged from a study of cytomegalovirus exposure and HLA in healthy donors. Primers: 60 Vbeta forward and 13 Jbeta reverse. The table came from immunoSEQ multiplex PCR; TCRdb's copy has only in-frame clones and leaves some out. The sample shows 150,000 to 200,000 clones, approximately 80% of them seen only once. CDR3 length: 18 amino acids. Trimming cost V 7 bases and J 0 bases; bases outside gene matches: 10. In germline, CDR1 is SGHAT, CDR2 FQNNGV. Findings and caveats of the study: The study put 150 or so TCR beta chains on its list as cytomegalovirus-associated.

As for this clone: Its specificity is unknown.

J is TRBJ2-6 and V is TRBV11-2; 9 nucleotides align to TRBD1. This TCR was recovered from a woman aged 18-29 years in good health and CMV-seronegative. Sequenced input: PBMCs. DNA for the CDR3: TGTGCCAGCAATCAGGTGGGGACAGGGAGCTCTGGGGCCAACGTCCTGACTTTC. This translates into CASNQVGTGSSGANVLTF.